These T cell receptor beta chains were read from a single sample in a study of blood T cell repertoires in COVID-19. The table came from immunoSEQ multiplex PCR; TCRdb's copy has only in-frame clones and leaves some out. The profile shows 150,000 or so clones, about 86% of them singletons. Material for sequencing was peripheral blood. Receptors originate from a man aged 60-69 years with acute or convalescent COVID-19. Each CDR3 is given with its conserved first and last residue. D genes are given only for firm matches. Rows give clone size only sometimes, using once, few, many, or a class for an expanded clone.

cdr3_aa cdr3_nt j_call d_call clone_size v_call
CASSYGGVFGNTIYF TGTGCCAGCAGTTATGGGGGGGTCTTTGGGAACACCATATATTTT TRBJ1-3 . . TRBV6-5
CSASPRSHEQYF TGCAGTGCTAGTCCGCGAAGCCACGAGCAGTACTTC TRBJ2-7 . . TRBV20-1
CASSPAEGTSGNTIYF TGTGCCAGCAGCCCTGCGGAAGGAACCTCTGGAAACACCATATATTTT TRBJ1-3 . few TRBV4-2
CASSSSGVAGALETQYF TGTGCCAGCAGCTCCTCCGGCGTAGCGGGGGCCCTAGAGACCCAGTACTTC TRBJ2-5 TRBD2 . TRBV7-2
CASSLYGQTRPQHF TGTGCCAGCAGTTTATATGGGCAGACCCGACCCCAGCATTTT TRBJ1-5 . . TRBV28
CASGGTGGVYEQYF TGTGCCAGCGGGGGGACAGGGGGCGTTTACGAGCAGTACTTC TRBJ2-7 TRBD1 . TRBV6-5
CASSTNRGTDYEQYF TGTGCCAGCAGTACCAACAGGGGAACCGACTACGAGCAGTACTTC TRBJ2-7 TRBD1 . TRBV28
CASSLAVASVQETQYF TGCGCCAGCAGCTTGGCTGTGGCTAGCGTCCAAGAGACCCAGTACTTC TRBJ2-5 . . TRBV5-1
CASSPGQGTAYGYTF TGCGCCAGCAGCCCGGGACAGGGGACCGCCTATGGCTACACCTTC TRBJ1-2 TRBD1 . TRBV5-1
CASSSFGLAGGGEQYF TGTGCCAGCAGTTCCTTCGGACTAGCGGGAGGCGGCGAGCAGTACTTC TRBJ2-7 TRBD2 few TRBV28
CASSREHPGVTYEQYF TGTGCCAGCAGCCGGGAACACCCGGGGGTCACCTACGAGCAGTACTTC TRBJ2-7 . . TRBV3-1/TRBV3-2
CASSSRGPDTQYF TGTGCCAGCAGCTCCAGGGGGCCCGATACGCAGTATTTT TRBJ2-3 TRBD1 . TRBV7-9
CASSLTTDSDTQYF TGCGCCAGCAGCTTGACGACAGACTCAGATACGCAGTATTTT TRBJ2-3 . . TRBV5-1
CASSPWGAPDNNEQFF TGTGCCAGCAGCCCTTGGGGTGCGCCGGACAACAATGAGCAGTTCTTC TRBJ2-1 . once TRBV11-2
CASSEATGELFF TGTGCCAGCAGTGAGGCTACCGGGGAGCTGTTTTTT TRBJ2-2 . . TRBV2
CATSGLLGTSGIDEQFF TGTGCCACCAGTGGTCTTCTGGGGACTAGCGGGATCGATGAGCAGTTCTTC TRBJ2-1 TRBD2 . TRBV24-1
CATSGEGNYGYTF TGTGCCACCTCAGGGGAAGGGAACTATGGCTACACCTTC TRBJ1-2 . . TRBV24-1
CATASSGNLNEQFF TGTGCCACCGCGTCGAGCGGGAATCTCAATGAGCAGTTCTTC TRBJ2-1 TRBD2 once TRBV24-1
CASTPAGGPHNEQFF TGTGCCAGCACCCCAGCGGGAGGGCCTCACAATGAGCAGTTCTTC TRBJ2-1 TRBD2 . TRBV25-1
CATSDFGGTPFSTDTQYF TGTGCCACCAGTGATTTTGGAGGGACCCCTTTTAGCACAGATACGCAGTATTTT TRBJ2-3 . . TRBV24-1
CAWIRTGAGGYTF TGTGCCTGGATACGTACAGGGGCGGGGGGCTACACCTTC TRBJ1-2 TRBD1 once TRBV30
CASSPGQLNTEAFF TGTGCCAGCAGTCCAGGTCAGCTGAACACTGAAGCTTTCTTT TRBJ1-1 . . TRBV7-9
CASRSPGQSYEQYF TGTGCCAGCAGATCACCGGGACAGAGCTACGAGCAGTACTTC TRBJ2-7 TRBD1 once TRBV28
CASSYYGDSYEQYF TGCGCCAGCAGCTACTACGGGGATTCCTACGAGCAGTACTTC TRBJ2-7 . . TRBV5-1
CASRLGGVSGNTIYF TGTGCCAGCAGGCTAGGGGGGGTCTCTGGAAACACCATATATTTT TRBJ1-3 . . TRBV28
CASSDGQGVYGYTF TGTGCCAGCAGCGACGGACAGGGGGTCTATGGCTACACCTTC TRBJ1-2 TRBD1 . TRBV9
CASSVQGADGYTF TGTGCCAGCAGCGTACAGGGGGCTGACGGCTACACCTTC TRBJ1-2 TRBD1 . TRBV7-9
CASSQGLAGRTQYF TGCGCCAGCAGCCAGGGACTAGCGGGACGCACCCAGTACTTC TRBJ2-5 TRBD2 . TRBV4-1
CASSEGPGIPGGYTF TGTGCCAGCAGTGAAGGACCAGGGATCCCAGGGGGCTACACCTTC TRBJ1-2 . . TRBV6-1
CATLLPGEYNEQFF TGTGCCACCCTGCTACCCGGAGAGTACAATGAGCAGTTCTTC TRBJ2-1 . few TRBV13
CASSRGARETQYF TGTGCCAGCTCCCGCGGGGCCCGAGAGACCCAGTACTTC TRBJ2-5 . . TRBV7-3
CASSPGTSGSDTQYF TGTGCCAGCAGCCCCGGGACTAGCGGATCAGATACGCAGTATTTT TRBJ2-3 TRBD2 . TRBV7-9
CASSLFGAGGEQFF TGTGCCAGCAGTTTATTCGGTGCTGGAGGTGAGCAGTTCTTC TRBJ2-1 . . TRBV27
CASSVESGPTEAFF TGTGCCAGCAGCGTAGAATCAGGGCCCACTGAAGCTTTCTTT TRBJ1-1 . . TRBV9